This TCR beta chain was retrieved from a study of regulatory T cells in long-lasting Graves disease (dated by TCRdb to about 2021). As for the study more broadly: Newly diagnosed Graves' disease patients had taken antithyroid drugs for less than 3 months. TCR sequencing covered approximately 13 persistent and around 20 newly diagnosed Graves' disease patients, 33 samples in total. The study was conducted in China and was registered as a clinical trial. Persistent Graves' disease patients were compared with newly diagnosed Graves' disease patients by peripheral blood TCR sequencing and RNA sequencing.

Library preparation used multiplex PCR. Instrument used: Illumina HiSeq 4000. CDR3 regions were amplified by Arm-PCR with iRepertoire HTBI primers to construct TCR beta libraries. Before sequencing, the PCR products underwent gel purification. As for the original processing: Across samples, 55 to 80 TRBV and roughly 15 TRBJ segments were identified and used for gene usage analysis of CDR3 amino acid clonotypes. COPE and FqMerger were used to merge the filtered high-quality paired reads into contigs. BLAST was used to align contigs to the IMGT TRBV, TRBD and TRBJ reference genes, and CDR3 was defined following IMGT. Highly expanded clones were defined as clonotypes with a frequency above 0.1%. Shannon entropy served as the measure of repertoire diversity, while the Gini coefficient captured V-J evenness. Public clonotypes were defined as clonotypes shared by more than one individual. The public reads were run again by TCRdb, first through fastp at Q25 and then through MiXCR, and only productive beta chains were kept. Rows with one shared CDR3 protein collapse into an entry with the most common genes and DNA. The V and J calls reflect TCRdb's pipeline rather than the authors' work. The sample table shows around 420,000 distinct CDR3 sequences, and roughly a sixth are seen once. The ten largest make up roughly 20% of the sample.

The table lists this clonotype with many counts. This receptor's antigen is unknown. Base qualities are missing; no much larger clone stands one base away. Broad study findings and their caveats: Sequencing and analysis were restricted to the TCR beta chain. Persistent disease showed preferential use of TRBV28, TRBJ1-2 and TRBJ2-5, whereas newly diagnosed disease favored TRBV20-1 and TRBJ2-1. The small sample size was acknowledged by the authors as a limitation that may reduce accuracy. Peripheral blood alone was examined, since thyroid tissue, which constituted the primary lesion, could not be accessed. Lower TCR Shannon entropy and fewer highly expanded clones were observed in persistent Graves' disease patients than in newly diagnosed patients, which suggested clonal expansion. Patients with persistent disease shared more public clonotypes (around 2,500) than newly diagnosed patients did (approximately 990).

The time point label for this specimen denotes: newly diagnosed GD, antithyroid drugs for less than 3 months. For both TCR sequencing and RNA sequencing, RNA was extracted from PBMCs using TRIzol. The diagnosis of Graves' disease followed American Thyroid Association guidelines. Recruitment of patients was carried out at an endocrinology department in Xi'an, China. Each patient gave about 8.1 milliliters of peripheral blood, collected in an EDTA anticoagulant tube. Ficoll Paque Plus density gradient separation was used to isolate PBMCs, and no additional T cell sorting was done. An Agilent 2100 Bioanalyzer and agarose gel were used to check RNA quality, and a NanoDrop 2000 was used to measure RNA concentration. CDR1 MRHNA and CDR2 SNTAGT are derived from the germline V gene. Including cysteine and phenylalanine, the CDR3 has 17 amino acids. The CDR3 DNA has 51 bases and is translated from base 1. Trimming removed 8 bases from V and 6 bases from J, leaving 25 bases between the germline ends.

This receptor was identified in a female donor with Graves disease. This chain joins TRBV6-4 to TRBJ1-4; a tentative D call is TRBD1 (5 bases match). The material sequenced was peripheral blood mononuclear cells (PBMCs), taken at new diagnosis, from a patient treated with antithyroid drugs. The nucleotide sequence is TGTGCCAGCGGGGACGGGACCTTCGGAGGACCCCATGAAAAACTGTTTTTT. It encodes CASGDGTFGGPHEKLFF.